The 15 T cell receptor beta chains below were found in one sample sequenced in a study of blood T cells in healthy people across ages. Using a J-beta primer mix together with a sample-barcoded 5' primer, a second PCR was run for roughly 6 to 12 cycles. Via MiXCR, TCRdb re-called the 5' RACE reads, giving one row per CDR3 protein. The sample consists of roughly 1,700,000 distinct CDR3 sequences, roughly 27% of them appearing once. Sample: blood. The receptors stem from a woman aged 25 to 45 in good health.

The chain has TRBV12-3 or TRBV12-4 and TRBJ1-1; the D gene is possibly TRBD1 (5 bases). The CDR3 has 14 residues. Trimming stripped 6 bases from V and 0 bases from J, with 11 bases between. The CDR3 nucleotides read TGTGCCAGCAGCCCCGAGGGGATGAACACTGAAGCTTTCTTT. Amino acids: CASSPEGMNTEAFF.

V and J are TRBV19 and TRBJ1-5; TRBD1 is a possible D gene (5 bases). CDR3 length: 17 residues. Trimming took 5 bases from V and 6 from J, leaving 23 bases between them. CDR1 is LNHDA, CDR2 SQIVND, per germline (reference sequence). CDR3 bases: TGTGCCAGTAGTCTCCTAAAACGGACCAAAAGGGGTCAGCCCCAGCATTTT. Amino acids: CASSLLKRTKRGQPQHF.

The chain is built from TRBV10-1 and TRBJ1-1; TRBD1 agrees at 9 bases. The CDR3 totals 14 residues. J gave up 4 bases and V 6 bases, and 6 bases lay outside the gene matches. Looked up from germline, CDR1 is WNHNN and CDR2 is SYGVQD (reference sequence). The CDR3 reads CASSPGQGITEAFF. The CDR3 DNA follows: TGCGCCAGCAGCCCCGGACAGGGGATCACTGAAGCTTTCTTT.

This clonotype was picked up many times. The chain carries TRBV20-1 and TRBJ1-2; D may be TRBD1 (6 bases). Trimming removed 6 bases at V and 5 bases at J, with 13 bases between. Per the germline V gene, CDR1 is DFQATT and CDR2 is SNEGSKA (reference sequence). The CDR3 runs to 12 residues. As DNA, the CDR3 is TGCAGTGCCCAACAGGGAGGGTATGGCTACACCTTC. It codes for CSAQQGGYGYTF.

CDR3 region: CASSLDPAGGRELFF. The CDR3 bases are TGTGCCAGCAGCTTAGATCCGGCAGGGGGACGGGAGCTGTTTTTT. This sequence joins TRBV11-3 and TRBJ2-2, with 7 bases lining up with TRBD1. V shed 0 bases and J 9 bases; nucleotides not matched to a gene: 7. CDR1 is SGHNT and CDR2 is YENEEA in the germline V gene. The CDR3 has 15 amino acids.

The rearrangement uses TRBV7-2 and TRBJ2-1, with 9 positions matching TRBD2. Matching the DNA end better, TRBJ2-7 makes the J call doubtful. This CDR3 is built from 16 residues. Germline V gives CDR1 SGHTA, CDR2 FQGNSA. This CDR3 is CASSLDSGSSYNEQYF. The DNA of the CDR3 is TGTGCCAGCAGCTTAGATAGCGGGAGCTCCTACAATGAGCAGTACTTC.

In this sample, this clonotype turned up once. V and J are TRBV4-1 and TRBJ2-5; D is ambiguous. Germline CDR1 reads MGHRA; CDR2 reads YSYEKL. The CDR3 spans 15 residues. Trimming removed 2 bases at V and 3 bases at J, with 13 bases between. DNA of the CDR3: TGCGCCAGCAGCCAAAGACTTTTCCCAGAAGAGACCCAGTACTTC. Translating it yields CASSQRLFPEETQYF.

V gene TRBV7-9 combines with J gene TRBJ1-2; 11 nucleotides agree with TRBD1. Germline CDR1 SEHNR, CDR2 FQNEAQ (reference sequence). Unmatched junction bases numbered 9, after V lost 5 bases and J lost 7 bases. CDR3 length equals 15 residues. The CDR3 loop is CASSPSGGQGGGYTF. CDR3 DNA sequence: TGTGCCAGCAGCCCGAGCGGGGGACAGGGGGGTGGCTACACCTTC.

The CDR3 region is CSADGTNWNGEQFF. CDR3 nucleotide sequence: TGCAGCGCCGATGGGACTAATTGGAATGGGGAGCAGTTCTTC. The rearrangement links TRBV29-1 to TRBJ2-1; 7 nucleotides agree with TRBD2. The length of the CDR3 is 14 residues. Germline loops: CDR1 SQVTM, CDR2 ANQGSEA. V lost 7 bases, J lost 10 bases, and 16 bases stayed unmatched.

The V and J genes are TRBV12-3 or TRBV12-4 and TRBJ2-5; 14 bases match TRBD2. V was pared by 4 bases and J by 4 bases, with 14 bases of the junction left unmatched. CDR3 length equals 19 residues. CDR3 nucleotides: TGTGCCAGCAGTTACCAGGGACTAGCGGGAGCGTGGGTGGGAGAGACCCAGTACTTC. Its translation: CASSYQGLAGAWVGETQYF.

This clonotype has a count of ten or more. The rearrangement joins TRBV7-2 to TRBJ2-7; 10 nucleotides agree with TRBD2. Unmatched junction bases numbered 7, after V lost 5 bases and J lost 3 bases. Germline V gene data show CDR1 as SGHTA and CDR2 as FQGNSA. The CDR3 contains 15 residues. The CDR3, as DNA: TGTGCCAGCAGCCTGTCCGGGACTAGCGTCTACGAGCAGTACTTC. Translated, it gives CASSLSGTSVYEQYF.

Points on this clonotype: A much larger clone is a single base away; this may be a read error. The DNA of the CDR3 is TGCAGCGTTGGGCAGGATTCGGTAGGGGGTGAGCAGTTCTTC. As protein: CSVGQDSVGGEQFF. J is TRBJ2-1 and V is TRBV29-1; D is possibly TRBD1 (6 bases). The CDR3 totals 14 residues. The V gene lost 4 bases and the J gene lost 9 bases, with 19 bases spanning the gap. Germline V gene data show CDR1 as SQVTM and CDR2 as ANQGSEA.

V usage is TRBV28 and J usage is TRBJ2-7; D could derive from TRBD1 or TRBD2 (7 bases each). With the DNA end fitting TRBJ2-5 better, the J assignment may be wrong. The CDR3 runs to 15 residues. Germline values: CDR1 MDHEN, CDR2 SYDVKM. CDR3 residues: CASSSNRGGVETQYF. Written as DNA, the CDR3 is TGTGCCAGCAGCTCAAACAGGGGAGGGGTGGAGACCCAGTACTTC.

This clonotype was counted only a few times. The chain employs TRBV7-9 and TRBJ2-5, with 12 bases fitting TRBD2. The CDR3 has 17 residues. Trimming cost V 0 bases and J 6 bases; bases outside gene matches: 8. Per the germline V gene, CDR1 is SEHNR and CDR2 is FQNEAQ (reference sequence). For the CDR3, the DNA is TGTGCCAGCAGCTTAGCGCGCGCTAGCGGGGGGGCCAAGACCCAGTACTTC. This encodes CASSLARASGGAKTQYF.

The V and J genes are TRBV20-1 and TRBJ2-3; TRBD2 matches at 15 bases. This CDR3 has 16 residues. The junction had 3 bases not matched to a gene; V was cut back by 5 bases and J by 0 bases. The germline V gene has CDR1 DFQATT and CDR2 SNEGSKA (reference sequence). CDR3 sequence (DNA): TGCAGTGCTGGGACTAGCGGGAGGTTAAGCACAGATACGCAGTATTTT. As protein: CSAGTSGRLSTDTQYF.